This TCR beta chain originates from a study of cytotoxic CD8 clonotypes in ibrutinib-treated CLL. Per the germline V gene, CDR1 is SGHNT and CDR2 is YYREEE (reference sequence). The CDR3 spans 13 residues. V lost 5 bases and J lost 4, with 12 bases in between. Libraries were prepared by immunoSEQ multiplex PCR; TCRdb keeps only in-frame clonotypes and omits some of them. The data hold 150,000 to 250,000 clones, with around 70% observed a single time. Whole-study findings and limits: Higher circulating CD8+ T-cell counts strongly accompanied higher baseline clonality, above age-matched healthy donors. Public clonotypes occurred uncommonly; on treatment, they contracted or remained stable. Clonality climbed at ibrutinib response, then dropped toward baseline at progression.

About this clone: Its antigen is not identified.

This sequence originates from a human donor with chronic lymphocytic leukemia. V is TRBV5-4 and J is TRBJ1-2, with TRBD1 as a possible D gene (5 bases). Sequencing used PBMCs, obtained after 24 months of ibrutinib treatment. The CDR3 DNA reads as TGTGCCAGCAGTAGGGACGGCTCCTATGGCTACACCTTC. Its translation is CASSRDGSYGYTF.